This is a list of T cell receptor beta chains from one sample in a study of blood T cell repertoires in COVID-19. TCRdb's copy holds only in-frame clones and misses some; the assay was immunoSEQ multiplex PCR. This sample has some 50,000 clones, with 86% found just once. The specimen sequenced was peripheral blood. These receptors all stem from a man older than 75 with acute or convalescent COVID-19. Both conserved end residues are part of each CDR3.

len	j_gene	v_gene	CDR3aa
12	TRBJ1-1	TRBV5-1	CASSLVGIEAFF
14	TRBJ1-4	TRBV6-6	CASSYGPGNEKLFF
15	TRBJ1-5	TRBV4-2	CASSRDRAGNQPQHF
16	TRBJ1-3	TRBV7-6	CASLLGLGREGNTIYF
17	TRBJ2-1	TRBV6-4	CASSDSLRLAGVNEQFF
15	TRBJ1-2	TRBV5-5	CASSGRELPNYGYTF
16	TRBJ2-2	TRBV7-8	CASSNLAGGNTGELFF
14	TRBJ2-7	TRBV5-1	CASSSAGGNYEQYF
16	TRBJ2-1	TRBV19	CASSGKAGGLLNEQFF
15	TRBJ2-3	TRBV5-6	CASSSWAGPIDTQYF
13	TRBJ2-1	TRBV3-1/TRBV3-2	CASSQVGGTGQFF
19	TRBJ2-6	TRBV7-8	CASSLRETGIYSGANVLTF
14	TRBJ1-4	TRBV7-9	CASSTQAANEKLFF
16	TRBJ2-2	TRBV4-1	CASSYRTSGLTGELFF
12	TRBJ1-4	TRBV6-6	CASSWEGEKLFF
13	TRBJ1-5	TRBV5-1	CASSPGGGQPQHF
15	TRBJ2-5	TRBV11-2	CASSEMTAMGETQYF
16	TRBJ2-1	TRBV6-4	CASSEERGGRLNEQFF
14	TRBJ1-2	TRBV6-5	CASSYSRGIYGYTF
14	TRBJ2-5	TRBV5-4	CASSLALAGGTQYF
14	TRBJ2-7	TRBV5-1	CASRAGAYSYEQYF
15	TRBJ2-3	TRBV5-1	CASSRDRGVTDTQYF
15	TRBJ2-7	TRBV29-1	CSVIPRQGLTYEQYF
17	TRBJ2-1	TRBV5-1	CASSPPSGGAPYNEQFF
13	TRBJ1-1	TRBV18	CASSWDRNTEAFF
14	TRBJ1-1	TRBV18	CASSPPVVNTEAFF
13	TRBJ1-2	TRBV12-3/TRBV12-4	CASSLDRVEGYTF